Sequencing of this TCR beta chain was carried out in a study of blood T cell repertoires in COVID-19 (dated by TCRdb to about 2020). For the wider study: Collaborator samples came from the United States, Italy and Spain and covered acute and convalescent phases of COVID-19. HLA class I and class II types, where available, came from metadata supplied by the sample provider rather than from assay-based typing. Sample metadata almost always included a de-identified subject ID, COVID-19 status, age in years and sex. The prospective study material was composed of cDNA or gDNA derived from T cells, B-cell-depleted T cells, or PBMCs. The dataset comprised deeply sampled blood TCRbeta repertoires from subjects exposed to, actively infected with, or recovered from COVID-19. The samples were drawn from the first 160 participants of the ongoing ImmuneRACE study and from some 1,300 subjects provided by 6 global collaborators. The repertoires were released in a freely available public database meant as a resource for research on the immune response to SARS-CoV-2. Overall study outcomes, separate from this receptor: How much clinical and demographic metadata was included differed by source and by participant, and the metadata was provided uncurated.

Relative to germline, V is 2 bases shorter and J is 14 bases shorter, with 22 bases between their ends. From the cysteine up to the phenylalanine, the CDR3 has a length of 16 residues. Only CDR3 DNA is held: 48 bases, read in frame from base 1. CDR1 is given as MDHEN and CDR2 as SYDVKM, both from the germline V gene. TCRbeta CDR3 regions were amplified from genomic DNA using the immunoSEQ Assay, a bias-controlled multiplex PCR. On the study's bioinformatics: The number of nucleated cells in each sample was estimated from the amplification of reference gene primers within the assay. To quantify the absolute abundance of each unique TCRbeta CDR3 rearrangement, sequence reads were collapsed and filtered. For each sample, productive Simpson clonality was calculated by taking the square root of Simpson's diversity index across productive rearrangements. Here the immuneACCESS table is served through TCRdb, limited to in-frame sequences with V and J called. Missing clones are a known gap in these copies; in checked studies unresolved V genes cover under half, and the rest lacks a known reason. The V and J calls and clone size were taken over from that table, and D and trimming were inferred from the DNA. The sample records about 300,000 clones, 65% to 90% of which are singletons. The ten largest clones add up to about 4.2% of the sample.

Enrolling through a virtual design, the prospective study's participants ranged in age from about 18 to 89 years and lived across around 25 United States geographic areas. To assign participants to cohorts, the prospective study relied on clinical history that participants themselves reported in a screening survey and a study questionnaire. ImmuneRACE Cohort 3 recovered participants were defined by two consecutive negative NP/OP PCR tests, healthcare professional clearance, or symptom resolution. In the prospective study, mobile phlebotomists collected whole blood, serum and a nasopharyngeal or oropharyngeal swab from each participant. Participants in the prospective study had the option to provide additional blood draws and questionnaires over a roughly two-month period. Before DNA extraction, blood samples from the prospective study were shipped at room temperature or frozen. There are a few counts of this clone. Its recognized antigen is unknown. There are no base qualities to consult, and no much larger clone falls within one base.

The sequence was obtained from a man aged 25-45 years who had recovered from COVID-19. Sequencing used PBMCs or T cells enriched from blood (not recorded which). The chain uses TRBV28 and TRBJ1-6, with TRBD1 perhaps the D gene, on 6 matching bases. The CDR3 corresponds to CASSLGQGKGISTLHF. The nucleotide sequence is given as TGTGCCAGCAGTTTAGGGCAGGGGAAGGGGATATCAACCCTCCACTTT.